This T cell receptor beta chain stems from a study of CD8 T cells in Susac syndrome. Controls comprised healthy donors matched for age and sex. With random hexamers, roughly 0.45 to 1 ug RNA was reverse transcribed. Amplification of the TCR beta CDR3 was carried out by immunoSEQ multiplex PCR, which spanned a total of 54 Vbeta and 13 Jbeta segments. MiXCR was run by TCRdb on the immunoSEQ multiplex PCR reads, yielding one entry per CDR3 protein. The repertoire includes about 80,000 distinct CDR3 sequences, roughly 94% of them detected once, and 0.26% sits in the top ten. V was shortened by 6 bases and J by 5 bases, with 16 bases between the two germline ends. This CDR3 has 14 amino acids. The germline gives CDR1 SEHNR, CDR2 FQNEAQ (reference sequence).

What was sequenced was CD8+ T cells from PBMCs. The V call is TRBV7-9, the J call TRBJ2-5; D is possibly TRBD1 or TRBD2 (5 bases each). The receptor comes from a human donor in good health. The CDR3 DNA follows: TGTGCCAGCAGTCCACCTGTGGGACCGGAGACCCAGTACTTC. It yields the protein CASSPPVGPETQYF.